Listed here are 10 T cell receptor beta chains from one sample, sequenced in a study of T cell responses to AZD1222 COVID-19 vaccine. Some clones are missing from TCRdb's copy, which holds only in-frame ones; the method was immunoSEQ multiplex PCR. The sample records 150,000 or so clones, approximately 90% being singletons. The source was peripheral blood, collected 28 days after the second AZD1222 dose. Receptor source: an adult who received the AZD1222 COVID-19 vaccine.

The rearrangement joins TRBV19 to TRBJ2-6; 7 nucleotides line up with TRBD2. The CDR3 totals 19 residues. V shed 3 bases and J 0 bases; nucleotides not matched to a gene: 11. CDR1 and CDR2 (germline): LNHDA, SQIVND (reference sequence). The CDR3 spells CASSIRLAALSSGANVLTF. The DNA of the CDR3 is TGTGCCAGTAGTATTCGGCTAGCGGCTTTAAGCTCTGGGGCCAACGTCCTGACTTTC.

V gene TRBV28 combines with J gene TRBJ1-2; the D is unclear. From germline, CDR1 is MDHEN and CDR2 SYDVKM. The ends were cut back, 2 bases at V and 6 bases at J, with 7 bases in the middle. This CDR3 has 12 residues. Here the CDR3 reads CASSLLVDGYTF. Here the CDR3 DNA reads TGTGCCAGCAGTTTACTGGTTGATGGCTACACCTTC.

The chain employs TRBV2 and TRBJ1-1; D ambiguous. Germline CDR1 SNHLY, CDR2 FYNNEI. V dropped 2 bases and J dropped 7 bases, with 14 bases sitting between them. This CDR3 is built from 14 residues. CDR3 loop: CASSENGRISEAFF. The CDR3 DNA reads as TGTGCCAGCAGTGAAAACGGTAGGATTAGTGAAGCTTTCTTT.

This clone was counted once. J is TRBJ2-7 and V is TRBV7-2; the match to TRBD1 covers 10 bases. Germline V lookup: CDR1 SGHTA, CDR2 FQGNSA. V lost 1 base, J lost 5 bases, and 5 bases stayed unmatched. This CDR3 has 15 residues. The CDR3 protein is CASSLGTGGFNEQYF. CDR3 nucleotides: TGTGCCAGCAGCTTAGGGACAGGGGGTTTCAACGAGCAGTACTTC.

The V gene is TRBV7-9, the J gene TRBJ2-7, with TRBD1 as a possible D gene (5 bases). Trimming pared 3 bases from V and 0 bases from J, leaving 9 bases between. Germline assignment: CDR1 SEHNR and CDR2 FQNEAQ (reference sequence). CDR3 length equals 14 residues. The chain's CDR3 is CASSFTGVSYEQYF. CDR3 DNA: TGTGCCAGCAGCTTCACAGGAGTCTCCTACGAGCAGTACTTC.

This clone has only one observation. The sample has other DNA sequences that encode this CDR3 too. The rearrangement joins TRBV2 to TRBJ2-5; D is possibly TRBD1 or TRBD2 (5 bases each). Trimming shortened V by 1 base and J by 5 bases, and 5 bases separated the two germline ends. Germline values: CDR1 SNHLY, CDR2 FYNNEI. CDR3 size: 12 residues. CDR3 in amino acids: CASSEGGETQYF. The DNA for the CDR3 is TGTGCCAGCAGTGAAGGGGGGGAGACCCAGTACTTC.

CDR3 loop: CASRSNSNQPQHF. CDR3 DNA sequence: TGTGCCAGCAGGTCCAATAGCAATCAGCCCCAGCATTTT. The rearrangement joins TRBV7-3 to TRBJ1-5; D uncertain. The CDR3 length is 13 residues. CDR1 is SGHTA and CDR2 is FQGTGA in the germline V gene. With 6 bases removed from V and 0 bases from J, the gap between germline ends came to 6 bases.

The chain recombines TRBV9 with TRBJ2-1, with D tentatively TRBD2 (5 bases). The V gene lost 4 bases and the J gene lost 5 bases, with 19 bases spanning the gap. CDR3 length equals 16 residues. Germline V gives CDR1 SGDLS, CDR2 YYNGEE. The CDR3 nucleotides are TGTGCCAGCAGCCCGAGGCCAACTAGTACCCACAATGAGCAGTTCTTC. Its protein is CASSPRPTSTHNEQFF.

This chain connects TRBV6-4 to TRBJ2-5; D tentatively fits TRBD1 or TRBD2 (5 bases each). Germline V CDR1 and CDR2: MRHNA, SNTAGT. The CDR3 contains 16 residues. With 7 bases removed from V and 2 bases from J, the gap between germline ends came to 20 bases. CDR3 DNA sequence: TGTGCCAGCACCACCGGGGCCCACGAGAATCAAGAGACCCAGTACTTC. This codes for CASTTGAHENQETQYF.

The rearrangement joins TRBV7-3 to TRBJ1-5; D is uncertain. Germline CDR1 SGHTA, CDR2 FQGTGA. V was shortened by 5 bases and J by 14 bases, with 13 bases between the two germline ends. The CDR3 length is 11 residues. The CDR3 is CASSLTELEHF. In nucleotides, the CDR3 is TGTGCCAGCAGCCTTACAGAGCTTGAGCATTTT.